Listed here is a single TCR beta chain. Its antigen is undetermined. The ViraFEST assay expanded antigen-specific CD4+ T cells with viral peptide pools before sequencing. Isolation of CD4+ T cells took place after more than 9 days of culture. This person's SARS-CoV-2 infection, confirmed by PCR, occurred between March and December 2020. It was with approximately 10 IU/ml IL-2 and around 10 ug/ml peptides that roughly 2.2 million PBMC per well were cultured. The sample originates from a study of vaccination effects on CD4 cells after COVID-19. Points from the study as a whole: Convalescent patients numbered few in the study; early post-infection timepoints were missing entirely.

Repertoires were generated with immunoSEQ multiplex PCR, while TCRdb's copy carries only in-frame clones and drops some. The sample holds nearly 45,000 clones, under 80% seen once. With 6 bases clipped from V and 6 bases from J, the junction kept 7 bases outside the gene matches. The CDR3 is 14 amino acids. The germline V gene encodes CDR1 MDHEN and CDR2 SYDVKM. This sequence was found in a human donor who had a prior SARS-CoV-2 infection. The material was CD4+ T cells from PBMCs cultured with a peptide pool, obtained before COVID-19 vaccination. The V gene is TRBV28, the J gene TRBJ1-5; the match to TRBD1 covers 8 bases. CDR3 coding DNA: TGTGCCAGCAGACCAGGGGGCGAGAGTCAGCCCCAGCATTTT. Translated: CASRPGGESQPQHF.